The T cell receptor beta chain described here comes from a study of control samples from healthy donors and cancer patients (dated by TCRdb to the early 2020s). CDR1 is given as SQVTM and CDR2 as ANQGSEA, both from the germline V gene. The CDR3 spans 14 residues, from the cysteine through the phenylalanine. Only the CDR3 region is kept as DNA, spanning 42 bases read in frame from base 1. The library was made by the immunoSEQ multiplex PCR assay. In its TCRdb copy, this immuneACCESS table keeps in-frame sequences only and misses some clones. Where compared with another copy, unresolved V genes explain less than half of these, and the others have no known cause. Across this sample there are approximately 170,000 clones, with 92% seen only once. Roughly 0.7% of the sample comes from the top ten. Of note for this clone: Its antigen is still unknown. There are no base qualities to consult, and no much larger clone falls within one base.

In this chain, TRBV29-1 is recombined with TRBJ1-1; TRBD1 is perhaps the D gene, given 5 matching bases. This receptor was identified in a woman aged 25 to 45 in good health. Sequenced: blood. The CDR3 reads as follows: CSVIRRGWNTEAFF. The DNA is TGCAGTGTAATTAGGAGGGGTTGGAACACTGAAGCTTTCTTT.